This T cell receptor beta chain was documented in a study of shared clonotypes between healthy human individuals. Whole-study context: CD8 memory received one plate per donor, CD8 naive two, CD4 memory three and CD4 naive three.

Original processing notes: Filtering differed since immunoSEQ provided only junctions, with no quality scores. Profiled with immunoSEQ multiplex PCR; TCRdb holds only in-frame clones, not every one. V and J calls and clone size are those listed in that table; D and trimming were worked out from the DNA. The table shows some 2,000,000 clones, with about 95% occurring only once. The CDR3 length is 14 residues. CDR1 MNHEY and CDR2 SMNVEV come from the germline V gene (reference sequence). J gave up 3 bases and V 8 bases, and 7 bases lay outside the gene matches. Positively selected for CCR7, the CD45RO-negative cells used as naive CD8 cells excluded terminally differentiated effector memory CD45RA+ cells.

The V gene is TRBV27, the J gene TRBJ2-7; 10 bases are shared with TRBD1. This TCR came from a man between 18 and 35 years old in good health. The sequencing input was naive CD8+ T cells sorted from blood. The CDR3 region is CASVPGTGDYEQYF. The CDR3 DNA reads as TGTGCCAGCGTACCCGGGACAGGGGACTACGAGCAGTACTTC.